The source of this T cell receptor beta chain is a study of radiotherapy plus CTLA-4 blockade in lung cancer. Study as a whole: Objective responses were seen in around 20% of patients, disease control in less than 40%.

CDR3 length: 14 residues. From germline, CDR1 is SEHNR and CDR2 FQNEAQ (reference sequence). V was shortened by 4 bases and J by 0 bases, with 7 bases between the two germline ends. In its sample, this clone was seen a few times. Data came from immunoSEQ multiplex PCR; TCRdb stores just in-frame clones and leaves some out. The sample holds fewer than 100,000 clones, more than 60% seen once. This clonotype was obtained from a human donor with non-small cell lung cancer whose response to radiotherapy plus ipilimumab could not be evaluated. Some clones in this sample may be carry-over from other donors' samples. The sequences come from peripheral blood, collected from a patient treated with radiotherapy plus ipilimumab. The chain combines TRBV7-9 with TRBJ1-3; D is undetermined. The CDR3 loop is CASSSLGSGNTIYF. The CDR3 bases are TGTGCCAGCAGCTCGCTCGGCTCTGGAAACACCATATATTTT. The variable domain in full, with the rest retrieved from reference TRBV7-9 and TRBJ1-3, is DTGVSQNPRHKITKRGQNVTFRCDPISEHNRLYWYRQTLGQGPEFLTYFQNEAQLEKSRLLSDRFSAERPKGSFSTLEIQRTEQGDSAMYLCASSSLGSGNTIYFGEGSWLTVV.